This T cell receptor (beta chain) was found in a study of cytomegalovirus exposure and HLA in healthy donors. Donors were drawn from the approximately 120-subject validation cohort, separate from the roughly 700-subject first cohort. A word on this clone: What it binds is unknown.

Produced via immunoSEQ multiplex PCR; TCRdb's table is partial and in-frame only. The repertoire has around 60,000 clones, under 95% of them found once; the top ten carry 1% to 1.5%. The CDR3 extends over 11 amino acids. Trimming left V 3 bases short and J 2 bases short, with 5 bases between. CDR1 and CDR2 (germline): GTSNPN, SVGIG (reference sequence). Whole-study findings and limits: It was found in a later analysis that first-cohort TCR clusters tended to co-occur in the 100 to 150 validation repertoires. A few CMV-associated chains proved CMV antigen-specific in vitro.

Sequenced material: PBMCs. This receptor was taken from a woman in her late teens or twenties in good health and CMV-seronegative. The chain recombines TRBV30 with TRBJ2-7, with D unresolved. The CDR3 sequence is CAWSLPYEQYF. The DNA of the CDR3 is TGTGCCTGGAGCCTCCCCTACGAGCAGTACTTC.